The TCR beta chain under discussion was sequenced for a study of blood T cells in healthy people across ages. The wider study: Template switching captured about one barcoded beta molecule per two T cells.

The second PCR ran about 6 to 12 cycles with a sample-barcoded 5' primer and J-beta primers. TCRdb processed the 5' RACE reads anew with MiXCR; each CDR3 protein has one entry. Counted here are about a million distinct CDR3 sequences, 35% to 40% occurring once; the ten biggest clones make up less than 15%. The CDR3 runs 18 residues. The trim removed 2 bases at V and 7 bases at J, leaving 12 bases unmatched. Germline CDR1 is SGHRS and CDR2 is YFSETQ. What was sequenced was blood. The chain carries TRBV5-1 and TRBJ2-2, with 12 bases matching TRBD2. The TCR originated in a man aged 18 to 30 in good health. CDR3 coding DNA: TGCGCCAGCAGCTTATACAAGACTAGCGGGGGTGATGGCGGGGAGCTGTTTTTT. Protein product: CASSLYKTSGGDGGELFF.